The 32 T cell receptor beta chains below were found in one sample sequenced in a study of cytomegalovirus exposure and HLA in healthy donors. The PCR made use of 60 Vbeta and 13 Jbeta primers. Method: immunoSEQ multiplex PCR; TCRdb's copy keeps in-frame clones and lacks some. The sample has approximately 200,000 clones, roughly 74% seen once; the top ten hold 5% to 6%. Sequenced sample: PBMCs. These receptors were obtained from a woman younger than 45 in good health and CMV-seropositive.

This CDR3 reads CASSEMGGQPQHF. CDR3 sequence (DNA): TGTGCCAGCAGTGAAATGGGGGGACAGCCCCAGCATTTT. The V gene is TRBV6-1, the J gene TRBJ1-5, with a possible D match to TRBD1 (5 bases). CDR3 length: 13 amino acids. Germline V lookup: CDR1 MNHNS, CDR2 SASEGT. V lost 2 bases and J lost 7, with 9 bases in between.

The chain links TRBV27 to TRBJ2-7; D call uncertain. Matching the DNA end better, TRBJ2-5 makes the J call doubtful. Germline V gene data show CDR1 as MNHEY and CDR2 as SMNVEV (reference sequence). This CDR3 is 12 amino acids long. The CDR3 reads CASSLLGETQYF. The CDR3 nucleotides are TGTGCCAGCAGTTTACTCGGGGAGACCCAGTACTTC.

The CDR3 here is CASRASTNAYGYTF. The CDR3 region has the DNA TGTGCCAGCAGGGCCTCGACTAATGCCTATGGCTACACCTTC. The chain couples TRBV6-1 to TRBJ1-2; no firm D call. CDR1 and CDR2 (germline): MNHNS, SASEGT. Trimming took off 6 bases at V and 4 bases at J, with 15 bases between the two ends. The CDR3 extends over 14 amino acids.

This chain connects TRBV6-5 to TRBJ2-7, with TRBD1 identical over 7 bases. Per the germline V gene, CDR1 is MNHEY and CDR2 is SVGAGI. The junction had 7 bases not matched to a gene; V was cut back by 5 bases and J by 6 bases. This CDR3 spans 13 amino acids. CDR3 residues: CASSNQGVGEQYF. DNA for the CDR3: TGTGCCAGCAGTAACCAGGGGGTTGGCGAGCAGTACTTC.

V is TRBV6-6 and J is TRBJ1-4; the match to TRBD1 covers 8 bases. The junction had 5 bases not matched to a gene; V was cut back by 2 bases and J by 6 bases. The CDR3 spans 15 residues. CDR1 and CDR2 from the germline V gene are MNHNY and SVGAGI (reference sequence). CDR3 DNA: TGTGCCAGCAGTTACCCGACAGGGGTGGATGAAAAACTGTTTTTT. Translated: CASSYPTGVDEKLFF.

This clone was observed a handful of times. The V call is TRBV2, the J call TRBJ2-1; weak D call: TRBD1 (7 bases). CDR3 length: 13 amino acids. V lost 6 bases and J lost 4, with 10 bases in between. Germline V gives CDR1 SNHLY, CDR2 FYNNEI. This CDR3 is CASSRGTYNEQFF. In DNA form, the CDR3 reads TGTGCCAGCAGCAGGGGGACTTACAATGAGCAGTTCTTC.

V usage is TRBV5-5 and J usage is TRBJ2-2; TRBD2 might be the D (5 bases). Trimming took 4 bases from V and 3 from J, leaving 16 bases between them. Germline V gene sequence: CDR1 SGHKS, CDR2 YYEKEE (reference sequence). This CDR3 region has 16 residues. The CDR3 here is CASSASVGSYTGELFF. As DNA, the CDR3 is TGTGCCAGCAGCGCCTCCGTAGGGAGTTACACCGGGGAGCTGTTTTTT.

This chain joins TRBV20-1 and TRBJ2-7; D is uncertain. In germline, CDR1 is DFQATT, CDR2 SNEGSKA (reference sequence). This CDR3 spans 11 amino acids. Trimming stripped 6 bases from V and 3 bases from J, with 9 bases between. Here the CDR3 reads CSALRGYEQYF. The CDR3, as DNA: TGCAGTGCCCTCCGAGGCTACGAGCAGTACTTC.

The chain carries TRBV6-1 and TRBJ2-7; 9 bases align to TRBD1. After removal of 8 bases from V and 6 bases from J, the junction contained 11 bases not matched to a gene. This CDR3 contains 14 residues. CDR1 and CDR2 (germline): MNHNS, SASEGT. CDR3 sequence reads: CASLYRGRKSEQYF. The CDR3 nucleotides are TGTGCCAGCTTATACAGGGGGCGAAAGTCCGAGCAGTACTTC.

This chain connects TRBV29-1 to TRBJ2-7; TRBD2 matches 9 bases. The germline CDR1 and CDR2 sequences are SQVTM and ANQGSEA. J was trimmed by 3 bases and V by 4 bases; bases with no gene match: 13. The CDR3 extends over 16 amino acids. CDR3 amino acids: CSVVSYGLAGVYEQYF. The CDR3 nucleotides are TGCAGCGTTGTAAGTTACGGCTTAGCGGGGGTCTACGAGCAGTACTTC.

This clone came up a few times. The V call is TRBV11-2, the J call TRBJ1-4; no clear D. Trimming pared 6 bases from V and 8 bases from J, leaving 19 bases between. CDR1 SGHAT and CDR2 FQNNGV come from the germline V gene. The CDR3 contains 15 residues. In nucleotides, the CDR3 is TGTGCCAGCAGACTATCGACGGCCCTTGGGGAAAAACTGTTTTTT. Translated: CASRLSTALGEKLFF.

This sequence joins TRBV14 and TRBJ2-7; TRBD1 aligns across 7 bases. Germline-derived CDR1 and CDR2 are SGHDN and FVKESK. This CDR3 has 18 residues. V trimming: 1 base; J trimming: 4 bases; junction bases outside the gene matches: 16. CDR3 coding DNA: TGTGCCAGCAGCCAAGGGACAGGCGGTGAGGAATGGTATTACGAGCAGTACTTC. Translation: CASSQGTGGEEWYYEQYF.

J is TRBJ2-1 and V is TRBV6-4, with 10 bases that match TRBD2. V dropped 6 bases and J dropped 7; count of bases not matched to a gene: 6. The CDR3 covers 14 residues. The V gene's germline CDR1 is MRHNA and CDR2 SNTAGT. This CDR3 reads CASSGSGRVNEQFF. DNA of the CDR3: TGTGCCAGCAGCGGAAGCGGGAGGGTTAATGAGCAGTTCTTC.

The chain is built from TRBV13 and TRBJ2-1; possibly TRBD2 for D (5 bases). The CDR3 sequence is 15 residues long. Germline CDR1 is PRHDT and CDR2 is FYEKMQ (reference sequence). The ends were cut back, 5 bases at V and 0 bases at J, with 11 bases in the middle. DNA for the CDR3: TGTGCCAGCAGCCTCCCGGGGAGCTCCTACAATGAGCAGTTCTTC. Its protein is CASSLPGSSYNEQFF.

This rearrangement joins TRBV2 to TRBJ2-3; maybe TRBD2 (5 bases). V shed 2 bases and J shed 2 bases, with 14 bases lying between them. The CDR3 runs 16 residues. CDR1 SNHLY and CDR2 FYNNEI come from the germline V gene. In nucleotides, the CDR3 is TGTGCCAGCAGTGAATCGTTAGCGTACCTCACAGATACGCAGTATTTT. Its protein is CASSESLAYLTDTQYF.

For the CDR3, the DNA is TGTGCCAGTAGTATGGGACAGCTCTATGGCTACACCTTC. It codes for CASSMGQLYGYTF. V and J are TRBV19 and TRBJ1-2; 7 positions match TRBD1. Germline CDR1 is LNHDA and CDR2 is SQIVND (reference sequence). The CDR3 loop spans 13 amino acids. The V and J ends lost 3 bases and 4 bases, in that order; junction bases with no gene match: 2.

This chain links TRBV5-1 with TRBJ2-2; TRBD1 matches 8 bases. The trim removed 4 bases at V and 0 bases at J, leaving 5 bases unmatched. This CDR3 region has 16 residues. In germline, CDR1 is SGHRS, CDR2 YFSETQ. The CDR3 loop is CASSPGQGTNTGELFF. In DNA, the CDR3 is TGCGCCAGCAGCCCCGGACAGGGCACGAACACCGGGGAGCTGTTTTTT.

This chain joins TRBV6-5 and TRBJ2-3; D is perhaps TRBD2 (6 bases). The CDR3 extends over 15 amino acids. V lost 6 bases and J lost 4, with 17 bases in between. The germline V gene encodes CDR1 MNHEY and CDR2 SVGAGI. The DNA for the CDR3 is TGTGCCAGCAGATTCAGGACCGGAGGGGCAGATACGCAGTATTTT. Its protein is CASRFRTGGADTQYF.

This chain connects TRBV2 to TRBJ2-1; TRBD2 agrees at 9 bases. The V segment lost 6 bases and the J segment 4 bases; nucleotides outside the gene matches: 7. The germline CDR1 and CDR2 sequences are SNHLY and FYNNEI. The CDR3 spans 15 residues. The DNA for the CDR3 is TGTGCCAGCAGAGAACTAGCGGGTCTTTACAATGAGCAGTTCTTC. The encoded protein is CASRELAGLYNEQFF.

The CDR3 DNA reads as TGTGCCAGCAGTTCGAACAGGGTTCATGGCTACACCTTC. Translation: CASSSNRVHGYTF. The chain uses TRBV7-2 and TRBJ1-2; tentative D call: TRBD1 (6 bases). CDR1 is SGHTA and CDR2 is FQGNSA in the germline V gene. The germline V and J ends were trimmed by 6 bases and 6 bases, with 14 bases remaining between them. The CDR3 extends over 13 amino acids.

This clone showed up just a few times. DNA of the CDR3: TGTGCCAGCACCATAGGGGGCGCTTCTACCTACGAGCAGTACTTC. Its translation is CASTIGGASTYEQYF. The rearrangement uses TRBV5-6 and TRBJ2-7; 7 positions agree with TRBD1. V lost 6 bases to trimming and J lost 2 bases; unmatched junction nucleotides: 11. Germline V CDR1 and CDR2: SGHDT, YYEEEE. The CDR3 is 15 amino acids.

In its sample, this clone was seen a few times. The J gene is TRBJ2-3, the V gene TRBV2, with D tentatively TRBD2 (7 bases). This CDR3 spans 15 amino acids. Per germline, CDR1 SNHLY and CDR2 FYNNEI. The V end lost 10 bases, the J end lost 2 bases, and 19 bases lay between the germline ends. The CDR3 DNA sequence: TGTGCCAACGGCCAGCGGGACACTAACACAGATACGCAGTATTTT. Translation gives CANGQRDTNTDTQYF.

CDR3 sequence: CASSRGVSDTQYF. The CDR3 region has the DNA TGTGCCAGCTCGCGGGGGGTCTCAGATACGCAGTATTTT. This chain joins TRBV6-5 and TRBJ2-3, with TRBD2 matching over 8 bases. J lost 4 bases, V lost 8 bases, and 5 bases had no gene match. CDR1 and CDR2 from the germline V gene are MNHEY and SVGAGI. The CDR3 spans 13 residues.

This clone was found once. This chain links TRBV27 with TRBJ2-3, with TRBD2 identical over 9 bases. The CDR3 spans 17 residues. With V trimmed by 0 bases and J by 4 bases, 8 bases remained unmatched. Per the germline V gene, CDR1 is MNHEY and CDR2 is SMNVEV (reference sequence). DNA for the CDR3: TGTGCCAGCAGTTTATCAAGCGGGCTAGCGGGACCAGATACGCAGTATTTT. The encoded protein is CASSLSSGLAGPDTQYF.

The chain recombines TRBV27 with TRBJ2-7, with D maybe TRBD1 (6 bases). The CDR3 is 14 amino acids. Between the trimmed V and J ends, which lost 4 bases and 2 bases, there was a span of 12 bases. CDR1 and CDR2 from the germline V gene are MNHEY and SMNVEV (reference sequence). DNA of the CDR3: TGTGCCAGCAGTTCGTTGGACAGTCCCTACGAGCAGTACTTC. This codes for CASSSLDSPYEQYF.

The chain is built from TRBV11-2 and TRBJ2-1; 14 bases are a match to TRBD2. Germline assignment: CDR1 SGHAT and CDR2 FQNNGV. The CDR3 contains 17 residues. V was clipped by 5 bases and J by 0 bases; unmatched bases: 3. CDR3 coding DNA: TGTGCCAGCAGCCCTGGGACTAGCGGGGGCTCCTACAATGAGCAGTTCTTC. It codes for CASSPGTSGGSYNEQFF.

The chain uses TRBV11-1 and TRBJ1-2; TRBD1 matches at 9 bases. The germline CDR1 and CDR2 sequences are SGHAT and FQDESV (reference sequence). V dropped 3 bases and J dropped 0; count of bases not matched to a gene: 5. This CDR3 is built from 16 residues. The CDR3 here is CASSLGQGIANYGYTF. The CDR3 nucleotides are TGTGCCAGCAGCTTGGGACAGGGTATAGCTAACTATGGCTACACCTTC.

This clone was seen ten or more times. The CDR3 spells CASGLQVKDTEAFF. CDR3 bases: TGTGCCAGCGGGTTACAGGTTAAGGACACTGAAGCTTTCTTT. This chain links TRBV27 with TRBJ1-1, with D possibly being TRBD1 (5 bases). V was shortened by 8 bases and J by 3 bases, with 16 bases between the two germline ends. Germline V gives CDR1 MNHEY, CDR2 SMNVEV (reference sequence). The CDR3 is made up of 14 amino acids.

This chain joins TRBV29-1 and TRBJ2-3, with D possibly being TRBD1 (5 bases). In germline, CDR1 is SQVTM, CDR2 ANQGSEA. Trimming stripped 2 bases from V and 8 bases from J, with 20 bases between. The CDR3 runs 15 residues. CDR3 DNA sequence: TGCAGCGTTGAACCAGACAGTTCCCCTTCTTTTACGCAGTATTTT. Its translation is CSVEPDSSPSFTQYF.

The J gene is TRBJ1-4, the V gene TRBV19; TRBD1 is a possible D gene (5 bases). The CDR3 covers 14 residues. The V end was cut by 3 bases, the J end by 7 bases, with 12 bases between. The germline V gene has CDR1 LNHDA and CDR2 SQIVND (reference sequence). CDR3 in amino acids: CASSIRAGPEKLFF. The CDR3 DNA follows: TGTGCCAGTAGTATTCGGGCAGGGCCTGAAAAACTGTTTTTT.

This clone appeared a single time. The J gene is TRBJ2-5, the V gene TRBV27; a possible D gene is TRBD2 (6 bases). This CDR3 has 13 amino acids. V gave up 8 bases and J gave up 2 bases, with 12 bases separating them. Germline V gene sequence: CDR1 MNHEY, CDR2 SMNVEV (reference sequence). Here the CDR3 DNA reads TGTGCCAGCCGAGGGACTCTTCAAGAGACCCAGTACTTC. Translation: CASRGTLQETQYF.

The chain links TRBV11-2 to TRBJ2-3; 8 positions agree with TRBD2. V was pared by 4 bases and J by 1 base, with 19 bases of the junction left unmatched. Germline lookup yields CDR1 SGHAT and CDR2 FQNNGV. The CDR3 runs to 20 residues. The CDR3 coding sequence is TGTGCCAGCAGCTCAGAGTATCCCGGGACTAGGACCTCAGGCACAGATACGCAGTATTTT. This gives the protein CASSSEYPGTRTSGTDTQYF.